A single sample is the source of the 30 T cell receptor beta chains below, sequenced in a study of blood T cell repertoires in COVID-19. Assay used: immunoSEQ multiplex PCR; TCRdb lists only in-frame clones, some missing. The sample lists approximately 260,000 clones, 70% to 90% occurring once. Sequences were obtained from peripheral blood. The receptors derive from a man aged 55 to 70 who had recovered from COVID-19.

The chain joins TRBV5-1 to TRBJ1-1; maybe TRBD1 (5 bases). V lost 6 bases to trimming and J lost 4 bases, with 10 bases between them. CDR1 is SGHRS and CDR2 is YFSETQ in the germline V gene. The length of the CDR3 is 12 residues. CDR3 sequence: CASKRGGTEAFF. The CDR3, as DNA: TGCGCCAGCAAGCGGGGCGGCACTGAAGCTTTCTTT. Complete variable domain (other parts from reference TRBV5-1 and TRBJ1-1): KAGVTQTPRYLIKTRGQQVTLSCSPISGHRSVSWYQQTPGQGLQFLFEYFSETQRNKGNFPGRFSGRQFSNSRSEMNVSTLELGDSALYLCASKRGGTEAFFGQGTRLTVV.

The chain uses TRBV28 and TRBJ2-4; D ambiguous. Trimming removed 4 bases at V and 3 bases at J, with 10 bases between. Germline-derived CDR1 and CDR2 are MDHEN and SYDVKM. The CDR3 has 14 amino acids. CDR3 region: CASSYTIGKNIQYF. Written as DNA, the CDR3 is TGTGCCAGCAGTTACACAATTGGCAAAAACATTCAGTACTTC. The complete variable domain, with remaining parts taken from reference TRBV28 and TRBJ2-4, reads DVKVTQSSRYLVKRTGEKVFLECVQDMDHENMFWYRQDPGLGLRLIYFSYDVKMKEKGDIPEGYSVSREKKERFSLILESASTNQTSMYLCASSYTIGKNIQYFGAGTRLSVL.

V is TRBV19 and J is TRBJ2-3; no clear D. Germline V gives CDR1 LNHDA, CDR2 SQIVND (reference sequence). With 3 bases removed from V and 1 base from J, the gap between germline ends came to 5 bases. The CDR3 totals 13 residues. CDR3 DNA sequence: TGTGCCAGTAGTATTTCCGGCACAGATACGCAGTATTTT. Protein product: CASSISGTDTQYF.

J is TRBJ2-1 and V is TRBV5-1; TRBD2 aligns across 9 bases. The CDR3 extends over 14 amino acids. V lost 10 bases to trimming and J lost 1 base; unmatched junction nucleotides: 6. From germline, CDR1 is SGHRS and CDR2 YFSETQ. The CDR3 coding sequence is TGCGCCTCGTCGACTAGCGGTTCCTACAATGAGCAGTTCTTC. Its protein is CASSTSGSYNEQFF.

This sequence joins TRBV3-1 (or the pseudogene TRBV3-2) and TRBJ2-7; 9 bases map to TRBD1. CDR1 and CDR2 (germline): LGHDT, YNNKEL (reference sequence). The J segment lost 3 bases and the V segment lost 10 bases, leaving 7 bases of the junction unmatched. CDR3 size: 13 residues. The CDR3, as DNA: TGTGCCACCAAACCGGGACAGGGCTACGAGCAGTACTTC. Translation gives CATKPGQGYEQYF.

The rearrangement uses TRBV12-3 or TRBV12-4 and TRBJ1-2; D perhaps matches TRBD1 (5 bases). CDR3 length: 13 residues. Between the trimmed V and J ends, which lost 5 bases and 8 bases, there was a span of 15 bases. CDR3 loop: CASSQGLSQGYTF. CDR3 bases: TGTGCCAGCAGTCAGGGCCTAAGTCAGGGCTACACCTTC.

CDR3: CASRPLLAGDAEQYF. In DNA, the CDR3 is TGTGCCAGCAGACCTCTTCTAGCGGGGGACGCAGAGCAGTACTTC. The genes are TRBV6-5 and TRBJ2-7, with 10 bases matching TRBD2. Germline values: CDR1 MNHEY, CDR2 SVGAGI. The ends lost 6 bases at V and 7 bases at J; junction bases unmatched: 12. The CDR3 totals 15 residues.

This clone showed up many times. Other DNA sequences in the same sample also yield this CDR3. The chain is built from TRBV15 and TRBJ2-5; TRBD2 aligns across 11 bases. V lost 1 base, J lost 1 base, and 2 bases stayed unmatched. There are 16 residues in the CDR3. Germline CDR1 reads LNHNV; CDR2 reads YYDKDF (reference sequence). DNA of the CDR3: TGTGCCACCAGCAGAGGGACTAGCGGGTCCCAAGAGACCCAGTACTTC. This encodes CATSRGTSGSQETQYF.

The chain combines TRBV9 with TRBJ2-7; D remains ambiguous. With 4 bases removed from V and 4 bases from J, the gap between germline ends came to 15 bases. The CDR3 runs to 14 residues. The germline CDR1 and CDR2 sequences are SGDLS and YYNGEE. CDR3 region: CASSLASGFYEQYF. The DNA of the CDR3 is TGTGCCAGCAGCTTGGCTAGTGGCTTTTACGAGCAGTACTTC.

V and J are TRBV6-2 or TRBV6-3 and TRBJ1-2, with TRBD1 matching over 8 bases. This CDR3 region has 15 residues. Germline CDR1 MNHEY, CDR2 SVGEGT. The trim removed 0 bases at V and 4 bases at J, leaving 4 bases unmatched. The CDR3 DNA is TGTGCCAGCAGTTACTCGCAGGGGGCCCCCTATGGCTACACCTTC. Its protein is CASSYSQGAPYGYTF.

CDR3: CASSLAAESTDTQYF. As DNA, the CDR3 is TGTGCCAGCAGCTTGGCGGCGGAAAGCACAGATACGCAGTATTTT. The rearrangement joins TRBV5-4 to TRBJ2-3; unclear D gene. V was pared by 0 bases and J by 0 bases, with 8 bases between. Germline V CDR1 and CDR2: SGHNT, YYREEE (reference sequence). The CDR3 consists of 15 residues.

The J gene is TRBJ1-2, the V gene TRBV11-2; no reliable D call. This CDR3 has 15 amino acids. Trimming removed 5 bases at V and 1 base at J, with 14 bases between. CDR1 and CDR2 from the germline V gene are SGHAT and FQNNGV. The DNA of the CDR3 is TGTGCCAGCAGCGCAGGTCGCAGTTTTAACTATGGCTACACCTTC. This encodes CASSAGRSFNYGYTF.

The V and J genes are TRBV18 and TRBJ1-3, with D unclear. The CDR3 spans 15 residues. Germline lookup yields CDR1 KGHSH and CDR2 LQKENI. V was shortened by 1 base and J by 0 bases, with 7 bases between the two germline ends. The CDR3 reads CASSPRTGSGNTIYF. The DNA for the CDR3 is TGTGCCAGCTCACCACGAACCGGCTCTGGAAACACCATATATTTT.

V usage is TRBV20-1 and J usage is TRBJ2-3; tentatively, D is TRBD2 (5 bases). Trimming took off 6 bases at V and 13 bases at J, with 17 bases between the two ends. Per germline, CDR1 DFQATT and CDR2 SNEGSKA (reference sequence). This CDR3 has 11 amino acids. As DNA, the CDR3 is TGCAGTGCATCTTTTATAGAGGGAGAGTATTTT. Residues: CSASFIEGEYF.

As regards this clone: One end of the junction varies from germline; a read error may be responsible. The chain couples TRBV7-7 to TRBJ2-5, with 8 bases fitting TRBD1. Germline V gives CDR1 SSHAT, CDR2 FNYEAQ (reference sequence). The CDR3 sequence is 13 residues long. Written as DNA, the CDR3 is TGTGCTAGCAGCTTTGACAGGGGAGAGACCCAGTACTTC. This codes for CASSFDRGETQYF.

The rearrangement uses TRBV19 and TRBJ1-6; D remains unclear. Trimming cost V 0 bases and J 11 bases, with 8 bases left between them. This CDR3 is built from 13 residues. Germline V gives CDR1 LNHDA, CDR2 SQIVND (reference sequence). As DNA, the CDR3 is TGTGCCAGTAGTATAGATCTCAGGACACCCCTCCACTTT. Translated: CASSIDLRTPLHF. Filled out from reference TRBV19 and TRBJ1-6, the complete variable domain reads DGGITQSPKYLFRKEGQNVTLSCEQNLNHDAMYWYRQDPGQGLRLIYYSQIVNDFQKGDIAEGYSVSREKKESFPLTVTSAQKNPTAFYLCASSIDLRTPLHFGNGTRLTVT.

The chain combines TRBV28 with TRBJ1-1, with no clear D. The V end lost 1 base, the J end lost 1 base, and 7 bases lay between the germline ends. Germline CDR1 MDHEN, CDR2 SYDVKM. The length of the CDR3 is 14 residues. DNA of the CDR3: TGTGCCAGCAGTTTATTTGGCACGAACACTGAAGCTTTCTTT. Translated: CASSLFGTNTEAFF.

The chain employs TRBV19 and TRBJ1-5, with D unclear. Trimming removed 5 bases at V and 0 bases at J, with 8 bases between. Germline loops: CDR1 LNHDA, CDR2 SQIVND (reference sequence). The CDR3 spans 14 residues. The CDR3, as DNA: TGTGCCAGTAGTGAGGCAAATAGCAATCAGCCCCAGCATTTT. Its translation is CASSEANSNQPQHF.

CDR3 bases: TGTGCCAGCAGCTTTTGGAGGGGACGATCCTACAATGAGCAGTTCTTC. It yields the protein CASSFWRGRSYNEQFF. The chain joins TRBV5-8 to TRBJ2-1; D may be TRBD2 (6 bases). V lost 2 bases, J lost 1 base, and 13 bases lay in between. The CDR3 length is 16 residues. Germline V lookup: CDR1 SGHTS, CDR2 YDEGEE.

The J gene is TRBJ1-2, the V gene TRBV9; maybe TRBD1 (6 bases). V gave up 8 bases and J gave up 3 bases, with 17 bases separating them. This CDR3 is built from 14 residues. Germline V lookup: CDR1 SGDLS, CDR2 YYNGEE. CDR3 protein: CASRPTGSDYGYTF. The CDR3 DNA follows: TGTGCCAGTCGCCCCACAGGGTCGGACTATGGCTACACCTTC.

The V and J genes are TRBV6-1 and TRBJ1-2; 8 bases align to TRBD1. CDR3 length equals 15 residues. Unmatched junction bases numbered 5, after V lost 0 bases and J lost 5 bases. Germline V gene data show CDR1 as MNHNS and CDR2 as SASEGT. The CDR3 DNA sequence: TGTGCCAGCAGTGAAGCTGGGACAGGTCCGTATGGCTACACCTTC. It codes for CASSEAGTGPYGYTF.

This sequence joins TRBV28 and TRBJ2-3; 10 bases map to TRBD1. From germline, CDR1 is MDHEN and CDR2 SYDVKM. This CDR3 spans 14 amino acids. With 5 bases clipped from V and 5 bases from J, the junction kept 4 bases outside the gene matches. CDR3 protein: CASSTGQGLDTQYF. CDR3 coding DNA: TGTGCCAGCAGTACGGGACAGGGGCTAGATACGCAGTATTTT.

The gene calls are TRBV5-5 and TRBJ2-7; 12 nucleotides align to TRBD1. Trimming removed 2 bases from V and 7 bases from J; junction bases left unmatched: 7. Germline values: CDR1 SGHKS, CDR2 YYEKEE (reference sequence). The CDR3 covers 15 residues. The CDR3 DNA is TGTGCCAGCAGCTTTCGGGGACAGGGGGCGGGAGAGCAGTACTTC. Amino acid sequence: CASSFRGQGAGEQYF.

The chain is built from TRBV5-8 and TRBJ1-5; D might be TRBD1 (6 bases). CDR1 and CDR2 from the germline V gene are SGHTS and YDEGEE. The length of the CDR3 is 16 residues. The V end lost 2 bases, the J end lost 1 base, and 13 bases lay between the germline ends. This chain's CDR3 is CASSFARGRSNQPQHF. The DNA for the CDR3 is TGTGCCAGCAGCTTCGCCAGGGGTCGGAGCAATCAGCCCCAGCATTTT.

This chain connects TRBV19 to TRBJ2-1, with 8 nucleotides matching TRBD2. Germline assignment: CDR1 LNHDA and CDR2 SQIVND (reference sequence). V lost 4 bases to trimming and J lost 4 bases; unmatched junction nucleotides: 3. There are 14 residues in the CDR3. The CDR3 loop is CASSRVAGYNEQFF. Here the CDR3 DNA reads TGTGCCAGTAGTAGGGTAGCGGGATACAATGAGCAGTTCTTC.

The CDR3 sequence: CASSRQGDTYEQYF. DNA for the CDR3: TGTGCCAGCTCTAGACAGGGGGACACCTACGAGCAGTACTTC. The chain carries TRBV6-5 and TRBJ2-7; TRBD1 matches 9 bases. From germline, CDR1 is MNHEY and CDR2 SVGAGI. The CDR3 has 14 residues. J gave up 2 bases and V 8 bases, and 7 bases lay outside the gene matches.

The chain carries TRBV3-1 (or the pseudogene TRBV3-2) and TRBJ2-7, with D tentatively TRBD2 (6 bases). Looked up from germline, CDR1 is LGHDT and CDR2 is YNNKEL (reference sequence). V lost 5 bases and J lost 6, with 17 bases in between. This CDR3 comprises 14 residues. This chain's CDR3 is CASSTFGGVGEQYF. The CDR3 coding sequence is TGTGCCAGCAGCACTTTCGGGGGAGTGGGCGAGCAGTACTTC.

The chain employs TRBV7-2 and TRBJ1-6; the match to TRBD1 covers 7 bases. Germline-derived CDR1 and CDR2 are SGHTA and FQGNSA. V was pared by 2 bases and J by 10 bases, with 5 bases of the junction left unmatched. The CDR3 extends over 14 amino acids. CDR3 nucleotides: TGTGCCAGCAGCTTACTTCGACAGGGCTCACCCCTCCACTTT. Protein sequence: CASSLLRQGSPLHF.

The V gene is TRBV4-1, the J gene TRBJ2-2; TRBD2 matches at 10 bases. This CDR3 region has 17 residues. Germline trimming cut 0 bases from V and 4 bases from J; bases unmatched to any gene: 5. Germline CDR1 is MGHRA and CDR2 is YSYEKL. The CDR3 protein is CASSQEFRTSGTGELFF. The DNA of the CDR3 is TGCGCCAGCAGCCAAGAGTTCAGGACTAGCGGCACCGGGGAGCTGTTTTTT.

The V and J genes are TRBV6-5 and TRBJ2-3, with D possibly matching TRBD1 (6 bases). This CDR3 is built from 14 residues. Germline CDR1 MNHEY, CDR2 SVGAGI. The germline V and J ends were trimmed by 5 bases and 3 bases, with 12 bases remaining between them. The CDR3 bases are TGTGCCAGCAGTACCGGGACAAAAACAGATACGCAGTATTTT. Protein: CASSTGTKTDTQYF.